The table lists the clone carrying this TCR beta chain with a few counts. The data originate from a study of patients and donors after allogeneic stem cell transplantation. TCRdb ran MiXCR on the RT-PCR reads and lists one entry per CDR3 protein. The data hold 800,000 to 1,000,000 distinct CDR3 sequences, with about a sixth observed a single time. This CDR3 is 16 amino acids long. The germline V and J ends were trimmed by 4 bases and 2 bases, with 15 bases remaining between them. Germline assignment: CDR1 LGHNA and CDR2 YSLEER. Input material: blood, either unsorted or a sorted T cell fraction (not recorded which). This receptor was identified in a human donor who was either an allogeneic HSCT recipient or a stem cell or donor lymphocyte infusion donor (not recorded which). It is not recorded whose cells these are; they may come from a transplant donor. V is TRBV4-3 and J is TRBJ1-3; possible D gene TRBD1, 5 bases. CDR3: CASSRGGGEPGNTIYF. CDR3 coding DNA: TGCGCCAGCAGCCGGGGAGGAGGGGAACCTGGAAACACCATATATTTT.